The present T cell receptor beta chain was sequenced within a study of blood T cell repertoires in COVID-19. Across the study: Material from acute and convalescent COVID-19 was sourced from the United States, Italy and Spain. In each case, the material was cDNA or gDNA derived from T cells, B-cell-depleted T cells, or PBMCs.

Per the original methods: Amplification of reference gene primers was used by the study to estimate nucleated cell counts. Here immunoSEQ multiplex PCR was the method, and the copy in TCRdb shows in-frame clones only, minus some. V, J and clone size are taken as reported in that table, and D and trimming were inferred from the DNA itself. The sample records around 70,000 clones, roughly four fifths being singletons. This CDR3 comprises 16 residues. Looked up from germline, CDR1 is SGHNT and CDR2 is YYREEE (reference sequence). Trimming shortened V by 1 base and J by 5 bases, and 16 bases separated the two germline ends.

The source material was peripheral blood. The source of this sequence is a woman aged 55-70 years with acute or convalescent COVID-19. The J gene is TRBJ2-1, the V gene TRBV5-4; TRBD1 might be the D (7 bases). CDR3 residues: CASSLMQGGTNNEQFF. DNA for the CDR3: TGTGCCAGCAGCTTGATGCAGGGGGGCACCAACAATGAGCAGTTCTTC.